The clone carrying this T cell receptor beta chain appeared a few times. Its antigen is currently unknown. Deletions cut 2 bases from V and 0 bases from J, with 17 bases between. CDR3 length equals 17 residues. Germline V gene lookup returns CDR1 SGHDT and CDR2 YYEEEE. Either unselected PBMC or bead-purified CD4+, CD4+CD8+, CD57+ or CD56+ cells were sequenced. This sample was taken from a study of STAT5B mutations in CD4+ large granular lymphocyte leukemia. TCRdb's table, derived via immunoSEQ multiplex PCR, lists solely in-frame clones and lacks some. The sample shows some 8,800 clones, roughly 80% of them seen only once. Study outcomes and limitations: No patients shared main leukemic clonotypes, though roughly 27% appeared at low frequency elsewhere. 8/27 top patient clones versus 2/35 control clones were TRBV06-family. Patient CD4-sorted repertoires looked more clonal than healthy CD4+ repertoires, even without putative leukemic clones.

This clonotype originated in a man aged 60 to 69 with CD4+ T-cell large granular lymphocyte leukemia. Sequenced: PBMCs. V gene TRBV5-6 combines with J gene TRBJ1-1; D is ambiguous. As DNA, the CDR3 is TGTGCCAGCAGCTTTTCCACCTTCCCCCTAATGAACACTGAAGCTTTCTTT. It yields the protein CASSFSTFPLMNTEAFF.